One T cell receptor (beta chain) is described in this entry. Its antigen is undetermined. Per the germline V gene, CDR1 is SGHVS and CDR2 is FQNEAQ. The CDR3 is 14 residues long. Trimming stripped 2 bases from V and 11 bases from J, with 15 bases between. This entry belongs to a study of breast tumors, draining lymph nodes, adjacent tissues. The lymph nodes were axillary draining lymph nodes from breast cancer patients. Points from the study as a whole: Tumor T cell lymph node origin was a supported hypothesis, not proven. Tumors had less TCR diversity than lymph nodes, more than nontumor tissue. Luminal-like breast cancer showed significantly greater tumor-nontumor repertoire similarity than basal-like breast cancer did.

MiXCR, applied by TCRdb to the multiplex PCR reads, yields one record per CDR3 protein. The table includes about 180,000 distinct CDR3 sequences, 33% detected once. This receptor was obtained from a female donor with breast cancer. Some clones in this sample may be carry-over from other donors' samples. Sequencing was carried out using axillary lymph node tissue. This sequence joins TRBV7-8 and TRBJ1-4; no clear D gene. CDR3 loop: CASSLMARQEKLFF. CDR3 in DNA: TGTGCCAGCAGCTTAATGGCCCGGCAAGAGAAACTGTTTTTT.